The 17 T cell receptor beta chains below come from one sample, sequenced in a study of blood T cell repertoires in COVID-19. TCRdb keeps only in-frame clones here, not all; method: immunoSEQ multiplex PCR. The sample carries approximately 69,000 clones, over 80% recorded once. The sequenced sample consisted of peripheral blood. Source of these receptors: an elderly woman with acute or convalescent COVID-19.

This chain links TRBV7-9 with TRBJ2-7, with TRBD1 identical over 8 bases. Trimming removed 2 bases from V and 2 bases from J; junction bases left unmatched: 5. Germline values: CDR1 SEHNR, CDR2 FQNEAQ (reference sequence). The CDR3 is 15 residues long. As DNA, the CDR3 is TGTGCCAGCAGCTTACGCAGGGGGCTTACCTACGAGCAGTACTTC. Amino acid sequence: CASSLRRGLTYEQYF.

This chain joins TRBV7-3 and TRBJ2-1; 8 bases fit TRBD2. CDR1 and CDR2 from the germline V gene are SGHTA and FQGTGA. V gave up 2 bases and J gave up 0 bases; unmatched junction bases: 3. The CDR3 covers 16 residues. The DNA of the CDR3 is TGTGCCAGCAGCTTATTGGGACTAGACTCCTACAATGAGCAGTTCTTC. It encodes CASSLLGLDSYNEQFF.

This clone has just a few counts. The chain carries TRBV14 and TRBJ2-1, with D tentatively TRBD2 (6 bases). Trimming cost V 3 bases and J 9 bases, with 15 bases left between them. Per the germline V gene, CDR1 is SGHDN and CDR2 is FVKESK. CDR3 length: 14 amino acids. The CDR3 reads CASSHLASSTEQFF. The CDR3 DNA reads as TGTGCCAGCAGCCACCTAGCGTCTAGTACTGAGCAGTTCTTC.

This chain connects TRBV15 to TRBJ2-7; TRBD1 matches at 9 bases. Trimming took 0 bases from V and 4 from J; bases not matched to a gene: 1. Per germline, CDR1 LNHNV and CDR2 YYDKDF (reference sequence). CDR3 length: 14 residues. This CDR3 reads CATSREGQGYEQYF. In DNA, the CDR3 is TGTGCCACCAGCAGAGAGGGACAGGGTTACGAGCAGTACTTC.

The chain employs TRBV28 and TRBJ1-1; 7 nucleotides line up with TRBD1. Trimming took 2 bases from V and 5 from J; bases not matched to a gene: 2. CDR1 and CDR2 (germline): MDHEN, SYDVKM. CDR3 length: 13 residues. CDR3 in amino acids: CASSLNRGTEAFF. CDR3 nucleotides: TGTGCCAGCAGTTTAAACAGGGGTACTGAAGCTTTCTTT.

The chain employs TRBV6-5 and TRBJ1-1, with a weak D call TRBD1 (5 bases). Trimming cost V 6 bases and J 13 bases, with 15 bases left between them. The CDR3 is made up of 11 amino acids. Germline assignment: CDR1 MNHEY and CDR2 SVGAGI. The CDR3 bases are TGTGCCAGCAGCATGGGGCAGGTGTGTTTCTTT. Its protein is CASSMGQVCFF.

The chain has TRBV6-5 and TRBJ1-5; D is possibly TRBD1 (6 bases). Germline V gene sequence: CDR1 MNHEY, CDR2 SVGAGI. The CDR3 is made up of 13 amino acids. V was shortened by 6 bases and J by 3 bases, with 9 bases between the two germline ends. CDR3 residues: CASSWDNNQPQHF. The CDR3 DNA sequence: TGTGCCAGCAGCTGGGACAACAATCAGCCCCAGCATTTT.

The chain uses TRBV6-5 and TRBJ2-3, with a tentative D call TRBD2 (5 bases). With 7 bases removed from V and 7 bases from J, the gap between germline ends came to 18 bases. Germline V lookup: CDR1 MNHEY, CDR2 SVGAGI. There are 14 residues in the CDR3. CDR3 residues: CASTNRKSGNTQYF. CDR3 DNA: TGTGCCAGCACCAACCGGAAGAGCGGAAATACGCAGTATTTT.

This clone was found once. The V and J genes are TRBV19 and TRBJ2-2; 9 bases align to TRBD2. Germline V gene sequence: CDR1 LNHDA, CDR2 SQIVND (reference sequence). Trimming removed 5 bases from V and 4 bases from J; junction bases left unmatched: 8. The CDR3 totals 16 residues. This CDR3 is CASSSRTSVVTGELFF. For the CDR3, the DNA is TGTGCCAGTAGTTCACGGACTAGCGTCGTCACCGGGGAGCTGTTTTTT.

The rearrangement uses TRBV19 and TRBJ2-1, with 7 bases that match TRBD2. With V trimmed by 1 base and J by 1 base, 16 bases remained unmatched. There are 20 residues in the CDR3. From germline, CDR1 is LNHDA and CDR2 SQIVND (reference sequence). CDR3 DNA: TGTGCCAGTAGTATAGTTCCGGGAGGTTCCGAGGCCGGGTCCTACAATGAGCAGTTCTTC. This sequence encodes CASSIVPGGSEAGSYNEQFF.

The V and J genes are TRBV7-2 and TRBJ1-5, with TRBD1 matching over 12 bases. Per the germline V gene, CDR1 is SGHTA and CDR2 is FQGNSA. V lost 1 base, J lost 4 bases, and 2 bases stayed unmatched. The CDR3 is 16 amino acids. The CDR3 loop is CASSLVGQGANQPQHF. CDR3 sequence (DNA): TGTGCCAGCAGCTTAGTGGGACAGGGGGCTAATCAGCCCCAGCATTTT.

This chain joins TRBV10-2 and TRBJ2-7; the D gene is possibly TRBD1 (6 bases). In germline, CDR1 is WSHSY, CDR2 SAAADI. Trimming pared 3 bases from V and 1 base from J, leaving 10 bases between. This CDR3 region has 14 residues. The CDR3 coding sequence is TGCGCCAGCAGTGACAGGGGCCCTTCCTACGAGCAGTACTTC. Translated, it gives CASSDRGPSYEQYF.

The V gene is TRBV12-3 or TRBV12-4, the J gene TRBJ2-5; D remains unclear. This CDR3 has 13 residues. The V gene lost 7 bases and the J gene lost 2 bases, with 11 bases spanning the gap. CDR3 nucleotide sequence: TGTGCCAGCACCTGGGCCCGACAAGAGACCCAGTACTTC. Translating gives CASTWARQETQYF.

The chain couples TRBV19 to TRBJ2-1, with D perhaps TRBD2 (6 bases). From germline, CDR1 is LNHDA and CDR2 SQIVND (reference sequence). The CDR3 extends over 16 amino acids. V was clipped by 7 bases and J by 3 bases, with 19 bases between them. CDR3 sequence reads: CASNPSSGLSYNEQFF. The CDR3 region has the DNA TGTGCCAGTAACCCCAGTTCGGGACTCAGCTACAATGAGCAGTTCTTC.

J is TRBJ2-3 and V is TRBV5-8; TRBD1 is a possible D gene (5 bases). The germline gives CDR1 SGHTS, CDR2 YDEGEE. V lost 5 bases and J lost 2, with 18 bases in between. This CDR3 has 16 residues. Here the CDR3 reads CASRIFDSIHTDTQYF. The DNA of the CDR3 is TGTGCCAGCAGAATATTCGACAGTATCCACACAGATACGCAGTATTTT. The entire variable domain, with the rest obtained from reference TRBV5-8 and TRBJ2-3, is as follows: EAGVTQSPTHLIKTRGQQATLRCSPISGHTSVYWYQQALGLGLQFLLWYDEGEERNRGNFPPRFSGRQFPNYSSELNVNALELEDSALYLCASRIFDSIHTDTQYFGPGTRLTVL.

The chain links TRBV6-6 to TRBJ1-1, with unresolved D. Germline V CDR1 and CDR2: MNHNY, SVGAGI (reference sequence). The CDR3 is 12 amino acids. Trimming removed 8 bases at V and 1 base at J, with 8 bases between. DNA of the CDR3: TGTGCCAGCGGGAGACAGAACACTGAAGCTTTCTTT. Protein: CASGRQNTEAFF.

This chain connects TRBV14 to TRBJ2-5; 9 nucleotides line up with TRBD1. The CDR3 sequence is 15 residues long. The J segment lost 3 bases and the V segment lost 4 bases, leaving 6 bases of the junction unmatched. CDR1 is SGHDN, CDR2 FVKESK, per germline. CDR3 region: CASSPLGQGKETQYF. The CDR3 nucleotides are TGTGCCAGCAGCCCACTGGGACAGGGAAAAGAGACCCAGTACTTC.